This T cell receptor beta chain was captured by sequencing in a study of CD8 T cells in Susac syndrome. Whole-study results and caveats: The CD4+ T cell repertoires in Susac syndrome did not show any clonal expansion.

Patients with Susac syndrome showed fulfilment of recently defined diagnostic criteria for definite or probable disease. TEMRA cells were FACS-enriched and CD8+ and CD4+ T cells negatively isolated. Remarks on this clonotype: What it binds is not known.

V lost 4 bases, J lost 0 bases, and 6 bases lay in between. Looked up from germline, CDR1 is MNHNY and CDR2 is SVGAGI (reference sequence). CDR3 length: 13 amino acids. RNA in amounts of about 0.5 to 1 ug was reverse transcribed with random hexamers. Multiplex immunoSEQ PCR targeted 54 Vbeta and 13 Jbeta TCR beta segments. In TCRdb, the immunoSEQ multiplex PCR reads were re-called with MiXCR into one record per CDR3 protein. The table has about 190,000 distinct CDR3 sequences, about 94% seen once; the top ten hold approximately 0.098%. The sequencing input was CD4+ T cells from PBMCs. This rearrangement joins TRBV6-6 to TRBJ1-2, with D uncertain. The TCR comes from a human donor with Susac syndrome. The CDR3 DNA reads as TGTGCCAGCAGTTCGCTCACTAACTATGGCTACACCTTC. Its translation: CASSSLTNYGYTF.